Listed below are T cell receptor beta chains from one sample, sequenced in a study of cytomegalovirus exposure and HLA in healthy donors. Assay: immunoSEQ multiplex PCR; the TCRdb copy retains only in-frame clones and omits some. The sample has over 200,000 clones, nearly 90% seen once. Sequencing was carried out using PBMCs. Receptors originate from a woman between 18 and 29 years old in good health and CMV-seronegative. CDR3s include the opening cysteine and the closing phenylalanine or tryptophan. D genes are given only for firm matches. Not every row has a clone size; where given, it reads once, few, many or a size class.

clone size,V gene,D gene,J gene,CDR3 DNA,CDR3 protein
few,TRBV2,-,TRBJ2-3,TGTGCCAGCAAGAGCGGGACAGGTAGAGGTTTGACAGATACGCAGTATTTT,CASKSGTGRGLTDTQYF
-,TRBV7-3,-,TRBJ1-4,TGTGCCAGCAGCCCCTCAGGGGTCAGGGGTGAAAAACTGTTTTTT,CASSPSGVRGEKLFF
-,TRBV28,TRBD1,TRBJ1-4,TGTGCCAGCACAAGCCGGGACAGGGGACTTAATGAAAAACTGTTTTTT,CASTSRDRGLNEKLFF
-,TRBV28,TRBD2,TRBJ2-5,TGTGCCAGCAGTCAGGGACTAGTCGGAGAGACCCAGTACTTC,CASSQGLVGETQYF
-,TRBV5-1,TRBD2,TRBJ2-2,TGCGCCAGCAGCTTTGGACTAGCGGGGGACACCGGGGAGCTGTTTTTT,CASSFGLAGDTGELFF
-,TRBV5-6,-,TRBJ1-4,TGTGCCAGCAGCTTGGAGGTTGACAGTGCAACTAATGAAAAACTGTTTTTT,CASSLEVDSATNEKLFF
-,TRBV28,TRBD1,TRBJ2-7,TGTGCCAGCAGAAACAGGGGGCGCGGGTACGAGCAGTACTTC,CASRNRGRGYEQYF
few,TRBV2,-,TRBJ1-5,TGTGCCAGCAGTGCATCGGGAGGGCCCCAGCATTTT,CASSASGGPQHF
-,TRBV7-9,TRBD2,TRBJ2-7,TGTGCCAGCAGCACGCCGGGACTAGCAGTTCTCGAGCAGTACTTC,CASSTPGLAVLEQYF
-,TRBV19,-,TRBJ2-3,TGTGCCAGTAGTATGAGTATTTGGGGGCCCGACGTCCACACAGATACGCAGTATTTT,CASSMSIWGPDVHTDTQYF
-,TRBV2,TRBD2,TRBJ2-2,TGTGCCAGCAGTGAAGGGAGCGGGGGGGCCGTCGGGGAGCTGTTTTTT,CASSEGSGGAVGELFF
-,TRBV5-5,-,TRBJ2-5,TGTGCCAGCACATCGGGGGGCACGTACCAAGAGACCCAGTACTTC,CASTSGGTYQETQYF
-,TRBV7-9,TRBD1,TRBJ2-7,TGTGCCAGCAGCTCCGGTCAGGACAGGGCCTACGAGCAGTACTTC,CASSSGQDRAYEQYF
-,TRBV9,TRBD1,TRBJ1-1,TGTGCCAGCAGCGTAGTAGGGGGCGGGAACACTGAAGCTTTCTTT,CASSVVGGGNTEAFF
once,TRBV4-1,-,TRBJ1-6,TGCGCCAGCATCGGCTCCTATAATTCACCCCTCCACTTT,CASIGSYNSPLHF
once,TRBV18,-,TRBJ1-1,TGTGCCAGCTCACCCGCAGGGCGCTTCACTGAAGCTTTCTTT,CASSPAGRFTEAFF
once,TRBV19,-,TRBJ2-6,TGTGCCAGTATGAGCAGGCACCTTACCTTCTCTGGGGCCAACGTCCTGACTTTC,CASMSRHLTFSGANVLTF
once,TRBV5-1,-,TRBJ2-3,TGCGCCAGCAGCTTGAGTGGCGGGGCAGATACGCAGTATTTT,CASSLSGGADTQYF
-,TRBV7-6,-,TRBJ2-7,TGTGCCAGCAGCTCGGAGCACTACGAGCAGTACTTC,CASSSEHYEQYF
-,TRBV5-7,-,TRBJ2-7,TGTGCCAGCAGCTTTGACAGACCCACCGATATCTACGAGCAGTACTTC,CASSFDRPTDIYEQYF
-,TRBV7-2,-,TRBJ2-3,TGTGCCAGCAGCTTAGTCAGGTTGCAGTATTTT,CASSLVRLQYF
-,TRBV29-1,-,TRBJ1-4,TGCAGCGTAACAGACCTGGCAACTAATGAAAAACTGTTTTTT,CSVTDLATNEKLFF
once,TRBV2,TRBD1,TRBJ2-3,TGTGCCAATGCGACCATCTGGACAGGGACAGATACGCAGTATTTT,CANATIWTGTDTQYF
once,TRBV6-1,-,TRBJ2-2,TGTGCCAGCAGCGAAGGTGGGGGGAGAGGGACCGGGGAGCTGTTTTTT,CASSEGGGRGTGELFF
-,TRBV9,TRBD1,TRBJ2-3,TGTGCCAGCAGCATCAGGGGGAACCAGCCCCCGGATACGCAGTATTTT,CASSIRGNQPPDTQYF
-,TRBV5-4,-,TRBJ2-7,TGTGCCAGCAGCTTTGAGATAAGCTCCTACGAGCAGTACTTC,CASSFEISSYEQYF
-,TRBV7-9,-,TRBJ2-5,TGTGCCAGCAGCTTAGTCGGGGAGACCCAGTACTTC,CASSLVGETQYF
-,TRBV4-3,-,TRBJ1-5,TGCGCCAGCAGCCAAGATTTCGGGGATCAGCCCCAGCATTTT,CASSQDFGDQPQHF
-,TRBV4-3,TRBD2,TRBJ2-3,TGCGCCAGCAGCCAGTCCTGGGCTAGCGGGGCGTACACAGATACGCAGTATTTT,CASSQSWASGAYTDTQYF
-,TRBV7-2,-,TRBJ1-5,TGTGCCAGCAGCTCGGACAGAAATCAGCCCCAGCATTTT,CASSSDRNQPQHF
-,TRBV28,-,TRBJ2-7,TGTGCCAGCACCCCCCAGGGCATCTCCTACGAGCAGTACTTC,CASTPQGISYEQYF
-,TRBV25-1,-,TRBJ1-1,TGTGCCAGCAGTGAATCCGGGGGGGCTTACACTGAAGCTTTCTTT,CASSESGGAYTEAFF
-,TRBV14,-,TRBJ2-7,TGTGCCAGCAGCCAAGTTCAGGGTTACGAGCAGTACTTC,CASSQVQGYEQYF
-,TRBV2,-,TRBJ1-1,TGTGCCAGCAGTGATTTATACGGTCCCAACACTGAAGCTTTCTTT,CASSDLYGPNTEAFF
-,TRBV4-3,TRBD2,TRBJ2-3,TGCGCCAGCAGCCACGGTACTAGCGGCACAGATACGCAGTATTTT,CASSHGTSGTDTQYF
-,TRBV19,-,TRBJ1-2,TGTGCCAGTAGTATTACCGCTAGCGGCTATGGCTACACCTTC,CASSITASGYGYTF
-,TRBV29-1,TRBD1,TRBJ2-1,TGCAGCGTTGAAGACAGGGGGCCAGACAATGAGCAGTTCTTC,CSVEDRGPDNEQFF
-,TRBV7-9,-,TRBJ2-3,TGTGCCAGCAGCTTAGAGATCTTGGGGGGGCCCACAGATACGCAGTATTTT,CASSLEILGGPTDTQYF
few,TRBV7-9,-,TRBJ1-1,TGTGCCAGCAGCTTAAGGACAGCCATGAACACTGAAGCTTTCTTT,CASSLRTAMNTEAFF
-,TRBV25-1,-,TRBJ2-2,TGTGCCAGCAGTATACAGGGAACCGGGGAGCTGTTTTTT,CASSIQGTGELFF
-,TRBV29-1,TRBD1,TRBJ2-3,TGCAGCGTAGGGGACAGGGTGAGCGATACGCAGTATTTT,CSVGDRVSDTQYF
-,TRBV7-8,TRBD2,TRBJ2-7,TGTGCCAGCAGCTTAGCTTTAGCGGGGGGCCCCTTCTACGAGCAGTACTTC,CASSLALAGGPFYEQYF
-,TRBV5-1,TRBD2,TRBJ2-1,TGCGCCAGCAGCTTGGCCCGGCGGGGGGATGAGCAGTTCTTC,CASSLARRGDEQFF
-,TRBV30,-,TRBJ1-4,TGTGCCTGGAGTGTTCTCGGGGTCCCTAATGAAAAACTGTTTTTT,CAWSVLGVPNEKLFF
-,TRBV28,TRBD1,TRBJ1-1,TGTGCCAGCAGTCCCACAGGGGTGACGAACACTGAAGCTTTCTTT,CASSPTGVTNTEAFF
-,TRBV27,-,TRBJ1-5,TGTGCCAGCAGTGACACGGCTAATCAGCCCCAGCATTTT,CASSDTANQPQHF
few,TRBV18,TRBD1,TRBJ2-7,TGTGCCAGCTCACGGGACAGGGGTGACGAGCAGTACTTC,CASSRDRGDEQYF
-,TRBV19,-,TRBJ2-7,TGTGCCAGTAGTATAGAGTCAGGGGCGTCCTACGAGCAGTACTTC,CASSIESGASYEQYF
once,TRBV5-1,TRBD1,TRBJ1-1,TGCGCCAGCAGCTTGGGACAGGGAGGCACTGAAGCTTTCTTT,CASSLGQGGTEAFF
-,TRBV6-5,-,TRBJ2-3,TGTGCCAGCAGTCAGGGACACTATTACACAGATACGCAGTATTTT,CASSQGHYYTDTQYF
-,TRBV19,TRBD1,TRBJ1-2,TGTGCCAGTAGCTCTAAACGGACAGGGGGCAGTCTTGGCTATGGCTACACCTTC,CASSSKRTGGSLGYGYTF